One and the same sample provided the 15 T cell receptor beta chains below, sequenced in a study of identical twins. TCRdb re-derived calls from the 5' RACE reads in MiXCR, one entry per CDR3 protein. Altogether approximately 210,000 distinct CDR3 sequences are present, 5.5% to 7.5% being singletons, with the ten largest covering 13% to 15%. These data were also filed under a second study, of T cells expressing NK-cell markers.

The sample consisted of CD8+ T cells sorted from blood. Receptors originate from a woman between 18 and 29 years old in good health.

The chain combines TRBV15 with TRBJ1-2, with unresolved D. V was cut by 3 bases and J by 4 bases, with 12 bases left in between. CDR3 length equals 14 residues. The germline gives CDR1 LNHNV, CDR2 YYDKDF (reference sequence). Written as DNA, the CDR3 is TGTGCCACCAGCAGCCAAGACCGGATCTATGGCTACACCTTC. Translation: CATSSQDRIYGYTF.

This clonotype occurred many times. This chain connects TRBV6-1 to TRBJ2-3, with 13 nucleotides matching TRBD2. Germline loops: CDR1 MNHNS, CDR2 SASEGT. The J segment lost 1 base and the V segment lost 7 bases, leaving 5 bases of the junction unmatched. The CDR3 spans 16 residues. The CDR3 DNA is TGTGCCAGCACCGGACTAGCGGGAGAAGGCACAGATACGCAGTATTTT. Protein: CASTGLAGEGTDTQYF.

The gene calls are TRBV3-1 and TRBJ1-3; D remains ambiguous. V lost 3 bases and J 6 bases, leaving 12 bases between the germline ends. Germline V gene data show CDR1 as LGHDT and CDR2 as YNNKEL (reference sequence). The CDR3 has 14 amino acids. CDR3: CASSQRDKENTIYF. DNA for the CDR3: TGTGCCAGCAGCCAGCGAGATAAAGAAAACACCATATATTTT.

The chain carries TRBV6-1 and TRBJ2-3, with D perhaps matching TRBD1 (5 bases). Deletions cut 9 bases from V and 6 bases from J, with 19 bases between. The V gene's germline CDR1 is MNHNS and CDR2 SASEGT. This CDR3 is built from 14 residues. The DNA of the CDR3 is TGTGCCAGTTTTTACCCGGCAGGGCCGGATACGCAGTATTTT. It codes for CASFYPAGPDTQYF.

The chain links TRBV10-2 to TRBJ2-7, with D possibly being TRBD2 (5 bases). This CDR3 contains 13 residues. With 10 bases removed from V and 3 bases from J, the gap between germline ends came to 16 bases. Germline-derived CDR1 and CDR2 are WSHSY and SAAADI. The CDR3 nucleotides read TGCGCCACCTCGGAGGTCTCTTTCTACGAGCAGTACTTC. This encodes CATSEVSFYEQYF.

To note about this clonotype: Given a much more abundant clone one base away, this may be a read error. This chain links TRBV11-2 with TRBJ2-7; D is unclear. The length of the CDR3 is 13 residues. Germline CDR1 and CDR2: SGHAT and FQNNGV. V shed 5 bases and J shed 2 bases, with 10 bases lying between them. The CDR3 nucleotides read TGTGCCAGCAGCCCCGAGACTCCCTACGAGCAGTACTTC. It translates to CASSPETPYEQYF.

V usage is TRBV10-2 and J usage is TRBJ1-1; 8 nucleotides line up with TRBD1. Germline lookup yields CDR1 WSHSY and CDR2 SAAADI. V trimming: 2 bases; J trimming: 3 bases; junction bases outside the gene matches: 14. The CDR3 extends over 18 amino acids. As DNA, the CDR3 is TGCGCCAGCAGTGAGAATCCGCAGGGGGCAATTAGGGACACTGAAGCTTTCTTT. As protein: CASSENPQGAIRDTEAFF.

This clonotype was counted at least ten times. This sequence joins TRBV27 and TRBJ1-5; the match to TRBD1 covers 7 bases. Germline V CDR1 and CDR2: MNHEY, SMNVEV (reference sequence). With V trimmed by 2 bases and J by 2 bases, 0 bases remained unmatched. CDR3 length equals 14 residues. The CDR3 nucleotides are TGTGCCAGCAGTTTAACAGGGGGCAATCAGCCCCAGCATTTT. Translated, it gives CASSLTGGNQPQHF.

This clonotype showed up just a few times. The gene calls are TRBV27 and TRBJ1-1; 7 nucleotides line up with TRBD1. The CDR3 covers 14 residues. The germline V gene has CDR1 MNHEY and CDR2 SMNVEV (reference sequence). V shed 5 bases, J shed 5 bases, and the junction held 8 bases outside the gene matches. The CDR3 DNA follows: TGTGCCAGCAGTCCGCACAGGGGAGGGACTGAAGCTTTCTTT. As protein: CASSPHRGGTEAFF.

The genes are TRBV15 and TRBJ1-1; D gene unclear. The CDR3 length is 15 residues. The germline gives CDR1 LNHNV, CDR2 YYDKDF (reference sequence). With 5 bases removed from V and 0 bases from J, the gap between germline ends came to 13 bases. As DNA, the CDR3 is TGTGCCACCAGCCGAGCCCGGACCGTGAACACTGAAGCTTTCTTT. It yields the protein CATSRARTVNTEAFF. Variable domain in full (rest from reference TRBV15 and TRBJ1-1): DAMVIQNPRYQVTQFGKPVTLSCSQTLNHNVMYWYQQKSSQAPKLLFHYYDKDFNNEADTPDNFQSRRPNTSFCFLDIRSPGLGDTAMYLCATSRARTVNTEAFFGQGTRLTVV.

This clonotype occurred many times. This chain joins TRBV12-3 or TRBV12-4 and TRBJ2-2; D remains unclear. The germline V and J ends were trimmed by 3 bases and 2 bases, with 1 base remaining between them. The CDR3 length is 12 residues. The CDR3 DNA reads as TGTGCCAGCAGTTTTAACACCGGGGAGCTGTTTTTT. Encoded protein: CASSFNTGELFF.

There are many counts of this clonotype. The chain joins TRBV6-5 to TRBJ2-5, with a weak D call TRBD2 (6 bases). The V end lost 0 bases, the J end lost 4 bases, and 9 bases lay between the germline ends. CDR3 length equals 14 residues. Germline CDR1 and CDR2: MNHEY and SVGAGI. CDR3 sequence: CASSYSTSGETQYF. Written as DNA, the CDR3 is TGTGCCAGCAGTTACTCGACTAGTGGAGAGACCCAGTACTTC.

The chain recombines TRBV9 with TRBJ2-6; D ambiguous. Germline CDR1 reads SGDLS; CDR2 reads YYNGEE. The CDR3 sequence is 14 residues long. Trimming removed 2 bases at V and 0 bases at J, with 3 bases between. The CDR3 region has the DNA TGTGCCAGCAGCGTCCTCTCTGGGGCCAACGTCCTGACTTTC. Protein sequence: CASSVLSGANVLTF.

This clonotype was counted only a few times. The chain employs TRBV9 and TRBJ1-6, with a tentative D call TRBD1 (5 bases). CDR1 is SGDLS, CDR2 YYNGEE, per germline. V was cut by 0 bases and J by 7 bases, with 8 bases left in between. The CDR3 has 14 residues. Written as DNA, the CDR3 is TGTGCCAGCAGCGTAGGCGGGGGGAATTCACCCCTCCACTTT. It translates to CASSVGGGNSPLHF.

This clonotype appeared a few times. The gene calls are TRBV12-3 or TRBV12-4 and TRBJ1-1, with a tentative D call TRBD1 (5 bases). CDR3 size: 16 residues. V lost 5 bases and J 3 bases, leaving 19 bases between the germline ends. CDR3 DNA: TGTGCCAGCAGTCAACCCCCTTGGGGGTTGGACACTGAAGCTTTCTTT. This sequence encodes CASSQPPWGLDTEAFF.